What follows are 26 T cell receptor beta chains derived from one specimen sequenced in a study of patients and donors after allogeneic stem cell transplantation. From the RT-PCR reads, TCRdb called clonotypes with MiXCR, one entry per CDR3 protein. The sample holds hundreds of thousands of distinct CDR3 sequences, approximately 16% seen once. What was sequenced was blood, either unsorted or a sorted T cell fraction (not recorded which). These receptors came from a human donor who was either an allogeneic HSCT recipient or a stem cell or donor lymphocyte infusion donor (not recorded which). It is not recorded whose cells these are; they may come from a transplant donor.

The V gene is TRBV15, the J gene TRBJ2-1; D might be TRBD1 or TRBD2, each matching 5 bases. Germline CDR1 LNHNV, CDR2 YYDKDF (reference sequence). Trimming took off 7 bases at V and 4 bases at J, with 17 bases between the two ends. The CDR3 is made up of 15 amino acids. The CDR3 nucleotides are TGTGCCACCAACCTTTTAGGGACCCGGTACAATGAGCAGTTCTTC. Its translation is CATNLLGTRYNEQFF.

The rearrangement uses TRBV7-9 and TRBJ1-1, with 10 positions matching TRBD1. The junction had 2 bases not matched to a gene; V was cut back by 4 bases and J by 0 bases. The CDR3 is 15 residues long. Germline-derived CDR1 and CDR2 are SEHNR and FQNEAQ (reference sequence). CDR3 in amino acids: CASSWDRGMNTEAFF. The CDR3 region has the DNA TGTGCCAGCAGCTGGGACAGGGGTATGAACACTGAAGCTTTCTTT.

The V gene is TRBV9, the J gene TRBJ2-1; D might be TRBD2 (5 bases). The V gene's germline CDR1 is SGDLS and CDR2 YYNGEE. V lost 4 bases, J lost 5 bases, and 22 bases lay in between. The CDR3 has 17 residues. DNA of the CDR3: TGTGCCAGCAGCTCCCTCGGGTCTTGGGCCGGGGACAATGAGCAGTTCTTC. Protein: CASSSLGSWAGDNEQFF.

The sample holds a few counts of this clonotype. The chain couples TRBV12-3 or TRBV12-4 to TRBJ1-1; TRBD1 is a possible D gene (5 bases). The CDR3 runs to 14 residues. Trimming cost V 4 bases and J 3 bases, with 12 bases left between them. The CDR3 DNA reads TGTGCCAGCAGTTCCCCCCGGGGGTACACTGAAGCTTTCTTT. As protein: CASSSPRGYTEAFF.

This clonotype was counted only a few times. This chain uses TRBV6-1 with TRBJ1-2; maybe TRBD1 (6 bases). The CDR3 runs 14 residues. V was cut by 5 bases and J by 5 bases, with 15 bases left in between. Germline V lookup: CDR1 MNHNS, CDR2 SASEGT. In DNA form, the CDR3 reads TGTGCCAGCAGTCGGGGACAAGCAGTATATGGCTACACCTTC. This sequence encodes CASSRGQAVYGYTF.

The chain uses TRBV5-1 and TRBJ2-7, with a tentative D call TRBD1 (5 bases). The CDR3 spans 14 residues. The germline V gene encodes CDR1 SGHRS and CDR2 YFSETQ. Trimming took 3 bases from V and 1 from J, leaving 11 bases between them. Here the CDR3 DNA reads TGCGCCAGCAGCTCGCAGGGTGGTTCCTACGAGCAGTACTTC. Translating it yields CASSSQGGSYEQYF.

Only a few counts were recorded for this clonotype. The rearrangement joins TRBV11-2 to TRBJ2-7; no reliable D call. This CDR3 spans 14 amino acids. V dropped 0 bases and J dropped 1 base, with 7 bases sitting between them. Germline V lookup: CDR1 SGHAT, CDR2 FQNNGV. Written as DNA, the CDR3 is TGTGCCAGCAGCTTAGACGGTTGGTCCTACGAGCAGTACTTC. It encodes CASSLDGWSYEQYF.

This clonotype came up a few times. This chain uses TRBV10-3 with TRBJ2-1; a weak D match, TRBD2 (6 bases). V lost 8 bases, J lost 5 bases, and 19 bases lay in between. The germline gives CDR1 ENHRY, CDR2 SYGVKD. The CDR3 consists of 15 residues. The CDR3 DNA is TGTGCCATCGGGGGGACTGGCTCCCCGAACAATGAGCAGTTCTTC. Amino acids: CAIGGTGSPNNEQFF.

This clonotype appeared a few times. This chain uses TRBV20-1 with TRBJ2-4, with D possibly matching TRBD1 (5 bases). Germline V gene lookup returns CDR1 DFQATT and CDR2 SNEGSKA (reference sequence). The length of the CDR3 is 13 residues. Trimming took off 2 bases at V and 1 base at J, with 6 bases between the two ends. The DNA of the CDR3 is TGCAGTGCTAGACACAGGGCCAAAAACATTCAGTACTTC. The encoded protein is CSARHRAKNIQYF.

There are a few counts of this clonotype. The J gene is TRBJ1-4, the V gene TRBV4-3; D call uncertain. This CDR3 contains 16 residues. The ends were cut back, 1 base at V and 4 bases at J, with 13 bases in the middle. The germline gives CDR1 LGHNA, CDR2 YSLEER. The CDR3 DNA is TGCGCCAGCAGCCAAGGTGGAGGAGCAAGTAATGAAAAACTGTTTTTT. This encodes CASSQGGGASNEKLFF.

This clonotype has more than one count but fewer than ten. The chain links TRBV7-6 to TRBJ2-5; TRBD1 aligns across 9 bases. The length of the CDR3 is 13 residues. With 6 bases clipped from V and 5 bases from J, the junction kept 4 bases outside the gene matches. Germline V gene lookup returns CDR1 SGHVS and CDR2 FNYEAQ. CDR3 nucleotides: TGTGCCAGCAGTCGGACAGGGGACGAGACCCAGTACTTC. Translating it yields CASSRTGDETQYF.

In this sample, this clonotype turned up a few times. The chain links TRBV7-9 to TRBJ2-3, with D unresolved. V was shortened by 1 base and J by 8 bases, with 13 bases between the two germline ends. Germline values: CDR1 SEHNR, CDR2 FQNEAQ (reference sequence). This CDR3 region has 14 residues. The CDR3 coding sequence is TGTGCCAGCAGCTTAGGGAGACTTATTTCTACGCAGTATTTT. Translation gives CASSLGRLISTQYF.

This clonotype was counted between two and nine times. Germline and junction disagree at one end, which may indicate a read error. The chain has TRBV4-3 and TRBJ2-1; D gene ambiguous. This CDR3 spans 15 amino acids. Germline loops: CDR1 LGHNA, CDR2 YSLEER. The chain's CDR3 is CASSQDWAWYNEQFF. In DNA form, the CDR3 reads TGCGCCAGCAGTCAAGACTGGGCCTGGTACAATGAGCAGTTCTTC.

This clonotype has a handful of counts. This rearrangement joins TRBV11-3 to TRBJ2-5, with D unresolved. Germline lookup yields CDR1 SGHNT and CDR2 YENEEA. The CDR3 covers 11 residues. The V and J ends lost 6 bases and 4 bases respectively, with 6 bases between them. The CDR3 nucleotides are TGTGCCAGCAGATCGAGAGAGACCCAGTACTTC. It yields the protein CASRSRETQYF.

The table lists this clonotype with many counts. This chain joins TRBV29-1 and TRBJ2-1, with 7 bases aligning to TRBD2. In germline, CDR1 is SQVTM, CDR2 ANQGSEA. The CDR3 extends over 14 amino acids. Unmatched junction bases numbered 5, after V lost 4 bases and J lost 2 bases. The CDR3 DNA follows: TGCAGCGTTGGCGGGAGAGGGACCTACAATGAGCAGTTCTTC. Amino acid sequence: CSVGGRGTYNEQFF.

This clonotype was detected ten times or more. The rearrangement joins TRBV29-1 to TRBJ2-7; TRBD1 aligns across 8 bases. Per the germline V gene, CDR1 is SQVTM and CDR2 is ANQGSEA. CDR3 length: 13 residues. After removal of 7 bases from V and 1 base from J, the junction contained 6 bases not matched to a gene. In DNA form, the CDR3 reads TGCAGCGCCGGACAGGGCCTATCCTACGAGCAGTACTTC. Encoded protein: CSAGQGLSYEQYF.

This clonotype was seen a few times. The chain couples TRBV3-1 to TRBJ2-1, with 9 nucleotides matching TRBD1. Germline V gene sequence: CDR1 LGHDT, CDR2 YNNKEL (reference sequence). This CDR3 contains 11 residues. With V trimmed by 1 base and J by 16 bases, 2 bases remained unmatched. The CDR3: CASSQGDREFF. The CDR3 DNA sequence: TGTGCCAGCAGCCAAGGGGACAGGGAATTCTTC.

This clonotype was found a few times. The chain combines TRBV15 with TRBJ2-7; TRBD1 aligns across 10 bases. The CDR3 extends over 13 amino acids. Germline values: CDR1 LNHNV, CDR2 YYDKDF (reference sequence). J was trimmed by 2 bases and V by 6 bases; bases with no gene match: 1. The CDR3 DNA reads TGTGCCACCAGTGGACAGGGGGCCTACGAGCAGTACTTC. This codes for CATSGQGAYEQYF.

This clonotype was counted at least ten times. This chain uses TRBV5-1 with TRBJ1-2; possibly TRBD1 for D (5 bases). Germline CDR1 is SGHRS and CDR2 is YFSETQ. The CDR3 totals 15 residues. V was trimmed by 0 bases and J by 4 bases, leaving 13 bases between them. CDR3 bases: TGCGCCAGCAGCTTGGCCGACAGAAGGTTCTATGGCTACACCTTC. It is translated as CASSLADRRFYGYTF.

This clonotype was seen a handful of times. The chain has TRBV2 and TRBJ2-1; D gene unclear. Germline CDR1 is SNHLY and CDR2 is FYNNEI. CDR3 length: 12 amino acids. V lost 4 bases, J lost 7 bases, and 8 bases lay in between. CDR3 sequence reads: CASSADFNEQFF. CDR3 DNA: TGTGCCAGCAGTGCCGATTTTAATGAGCAGTTCTTC.

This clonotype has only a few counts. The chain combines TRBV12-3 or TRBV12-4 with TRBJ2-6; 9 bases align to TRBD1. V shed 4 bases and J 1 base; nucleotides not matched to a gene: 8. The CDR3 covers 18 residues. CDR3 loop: CASSSGTGRGSGANVLTF. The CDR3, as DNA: TGTGCCAGCAGTTCCGGGACAGGGAGGGGGTCTGGGGCCAACGTCCTGACTTTC.

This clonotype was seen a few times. The CDR3 loop is CASSLGIEDEQFF. The CDR3 nucleotides are TGCGCCAGCAGCTTGGGAATAGAGGATGAGCAGTTCTTC. The V call is TRBV5-1, the J call TRBJ2-1, with D uncertain. The V end was cut by 0 bases, the J end by 8 bases, with 9 bases between. The CDR3 extends over 13 amino acids. Per germline, CDR1 SGHRS and CDR2 YFSETQ.

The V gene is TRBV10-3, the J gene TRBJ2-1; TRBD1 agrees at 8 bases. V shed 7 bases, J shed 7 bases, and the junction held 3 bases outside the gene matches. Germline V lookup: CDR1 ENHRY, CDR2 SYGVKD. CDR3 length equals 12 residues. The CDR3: CAIKGQVNEQFF. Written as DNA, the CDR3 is TGTGCCATCAAGGGACAGGTTAATGAGCAGTTCTTC.

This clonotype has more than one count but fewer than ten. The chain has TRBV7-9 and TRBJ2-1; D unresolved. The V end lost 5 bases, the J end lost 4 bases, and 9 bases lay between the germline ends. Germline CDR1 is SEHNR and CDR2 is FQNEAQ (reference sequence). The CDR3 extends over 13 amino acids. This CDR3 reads CASSRSVYNEQFF. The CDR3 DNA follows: TGTGCCAGCAGCCGATCGGTATACAATGAGCAGTTCTTC.

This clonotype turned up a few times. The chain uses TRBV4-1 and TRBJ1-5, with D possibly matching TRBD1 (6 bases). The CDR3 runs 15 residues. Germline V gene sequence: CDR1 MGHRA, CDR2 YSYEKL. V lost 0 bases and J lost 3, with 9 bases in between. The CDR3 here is CASSQEWDTNQPQHF. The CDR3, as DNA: TGCGCCAGCAGCCAAGAATGGGACACCAATCAGCCCCAGCATTTT.

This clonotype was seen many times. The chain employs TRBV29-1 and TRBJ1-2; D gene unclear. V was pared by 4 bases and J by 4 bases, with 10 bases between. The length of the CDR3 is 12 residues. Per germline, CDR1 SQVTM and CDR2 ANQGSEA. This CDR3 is CSVGRSAYGYTF. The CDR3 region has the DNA TGCAGCGTTGGGAGAAGTGCCTATGGCTACACCTTC.